The clone carrying this T cell receptor beta chain came up a few times. What it binds is unknown. Each ophthalmopathy patient scored at least 3 on the Clinical Activity Score and at least 4 on NOSPECS grade, with duration under 3 months. Used for diagnoses were clinical symptoms, serum thyroxine and TRAb, thyroid ultrasound and orbital computed tomography. Trimming took 7 bases from V and 4 from J; bases not matched to a gene: 5. The CDR3 extends over 14 amino acids. The sample comes from a study of T cells in Graves' hyperthyroidism and ophthalmopathy. TCR beta CDR3 region amplification was performed from RNA transcripts. The HTBI primer set drove a first-round RT-PCR of the TCR CDR3. TCRdb called the multiplex PCR reads again in MiXCR, with one record for every CDR3 protein. The table includes around 500,000 distinct CDR3 sequences, less than 25% detected once. Study conclusions and caveats: The blood repertoire included most of the expanded thyroid clonotypes above 0.001.

Sequenced sample: blood. This clonotype originated in a woman aged 70-85 years with Graves' ophthalmopathy. V gene TRBV12-3 or TRBV12-4 combines with J gene TRBJ2-7, with 12 bases identical to TRBD1. CDR3 in amino acids: CASKGTGGWYEQYF. CDR3 nucleotides: TGTGCCAGCAAGGGGACAGGGGGCTGGTACGAGCAGTACTTC.